Each of the 14 T cell receptor beta chains below was sequenced from the same sample in a study of response to subunit inactivated influenza vaccine. TCRdb redid the calling of the RT-PCR reads with MiXCR, one entry per CDR3 protein. The sample consists of around 750,000 distinct CDR3 sequences, approximately 22% of them appearing once. The input for sequencing was PBMCs from blood, taken about 5 days after vaccination. All receptors come from a man aged 45-65 years who received an inactivated influenza vaccine.

This clonotype was detected a few times. The chain has TRBV14 and TRBJ1-2, with a possible D match to TRBD1 (5 bases). This CDR3 spans 12 amino acids. Germline V CDR1 and CDR2: SGHDN, FVKESK. V lost 4 bases, J lost 9 bases, and 12 bases lay in between. The CDR3 DNA is TGTGCCAGCAGCCGCAACAGGTTAAGCTACACCTTC. This gives the protein CASSRNRLSYTF. The full variable domain, completed using reference TRBV14 and TRBJ1-2, is EAGVTQFPSHSVIEKGQTVTLRCDPISGHDNLYWYRRVMGKEIKFLLHFVKESKQDESGMPNNRFLAERTGGTYSTLKVQPAELEDSGVYFCASSRNRLSYTFGSGTRLTVV.

This clonotype has only a few counts. This chain uses TRBV7-8 with TRBJ2-5; perhaps TRBD1 as D (5 bases). Germline assignment: CDR1 SGHVS and CDR2 FQNEAQ. The CDR3 is made up of 17 amino acids. V was pared by 1 base and J by 2 bases, with 17 bases between. The CDR3 region is CASSLGARAGRQETQYF. The DNA for the CDR3 is TGTGCCAGCAGCTTAGGGGCCAGGGCAGGGCGGCAAGAGACCCAGTACTTC.

The chain carries TRBV4-2 and TRBJ2-3; 10 bases align to TRBD2. CDR3 length: 16 residues. Germline CDR1 reads LGHNA; CDR2 reads YNFKEQ. J lost 5 bases, V lost 3 bases, and 8 bases had no gene match. CDR3 DNA sequence: TGTGCCAGCAGCCACCCTAAAGCTAGCGGGGGAGATACGCAGTATTTT. This gives the protein CASSHPKASGGDTQYF.

The chain carries TRBV20-1 and TRBJ1-1; TRBD1 aligns across 7 bases. This CDR3 is built from 13 residues. Looked up from germline, CDR1 is DFQATT and CDR2 is SNEGSKA (reference sequence). The CDR3 DNA sequence: TGCAGCGGGGGGGACAGAGTTAACACTGAAGCTTTCTTT. It specifies CSGGDRVNTEAFF.

This clonotype was observed a handful of times. The chain is built from TRBV27 and TRBJ2-5; TRBD1 matches at 10 bases. The CDR3 runs to 15 residues. CDR1 is MNHEY and CDR2 is SMNVEV in the germline V gene (reference sequence). J lost 3 bases, V lost 4 bases, and 5 bases had no gene match. Here the CDR3 reads CASSSVTGGEETQYF. CDR3 nucleotide sequence: TGTGCCAGCAGTTCGGTGACAGGGGGCGAAGAGACCCAGTACTTC.

The rearrangement links TRBV11-2 to TRBJ2-3, with a weak D call TRBD2 (6 bases). CDR1 is SGHAT and CDR2 is FQNNGV in the germline V gene. V shed 4 bases and J shed 6 bases, with 20 bases lying between them. This CDR3 region has 16 residues. CDR3 in DNA: TGTGCCAGCAGCTCCGCGTCCCGGGACGGGACTGATACGCAGTATTTT. This gives the protein CASSSASRDGTDTQYF.

This clonotype was seen a handful of times. CDR3: CASSLSLAGPMSTDTQYF. The CDR3 DNA reads as TGTGCCAGCAGTTTATCCCTAGCGGGGCCGATGAGCACAGATACGCAGTATTTT. V gene TRBV27 combines with J gene TRBJ2-3; 9 bases fit TRBD2. Germline lookup yields CDR1 MNHEY and CDR2 SMNVEV (reference sequence). This CDR3 contains 18 residues. The trim removed 0 bases at V and 0 bases at J, leaving 7 bases unmatched.

V and J are TRBV12-3 or TRBV12-4 and TRBJ2-7, with D tentatively TRBD2 (7 bases). CDR3 length equals 14 residues. Deletions cut 3 bases from V and 5 bases from J, with 14 bases between. The CDR3 DNA reads TGTGCCAGCAGTTTCAAGGGGGGGAGTAACGAGCAGTACTTC. This sequence encodes CASSFKGGSNEQYF.

On this clonotype: Relative to the germline gene, one junction end is altered; a read error may explain this. The J gene is TRBJ2-2, the V gene TRBV7-9; D may be TRBD2 (7 bases). This CDR3 has 13 amino acids. The germline V gene encodes CDR1 SEHNR and CDR2 FQNEAQ (reference sequence). The CDR3 sequence: CASSGTGSGELSF. The CDR3, as DNA: TGTGCCAGCAGCGGAACAGGGAGCGGGGAGCTGTCTTTT.

The chain has TRBV28 and TRBJ2-7; tentatively, D is TRBD1 or TRBD2 (7 bases each). The germline V and J ends were trimmed by 5 bases and 2 bases, with 19 bases remaining between them. This CDR3 has 16 residues. Germline V gene data show CDR1 as MDHEN and CDR2 as SYDVKM. CDR3 sequence reads: CASSTRGGGIPYEQYF. The CDR3 DNA reads as TGTGCCAGCAGTACCAGGGGGGGCGGGATTCCCTACGAGCAGTACTTC.

V usage is TRBV5-1 and J usage is TRBJ2-7, with D tentatively TRBD1 or TRBD2 (5 bases each). V lost 1 base to trimming and J lost 8 bases, with 22 bases between them. The CDR3 runs 16 residues. Germline CDR1 SGHRS, CDR2 YFSETQ. CDR3 coding DNA: TGCGCCAGCAGCTTGACCTGGGGGACCGCGGTGCATCAGCAGTACTTC. This sequence encodes CASSLTWGTAVHQQYF.

The J gene is TRBJ1-1, the V gene TRBV10-3, with D possibly TRBD1 on 6 matching bases. The V gene lost 5 bases and the J gene lost 1 base, with 8 bases spanning the gap. Germline assignment: CDR1 ENHRY and CDR2 SYGVKD. The CDR3 sequence is 13 residues long. The CDR3 DNA follows: TGTGCCATCAGTTGGGGACAGAACACTGAAGCTTTCTTT. Translated, it gives CAISWGQNTEAFF.

This clonotype was picked up a small number of times. The V and J genes are TRBV20-1 and TRBJ2-7; tentatively, D is TRBD1 (6 bases). Germline V lookup: CDR1 DFQATT, CDR2 SNEGSKA (reference sequence). This CDR3 is 14 amino acids long. Between the trimmed V and J ends, which lost 5 bases and 0 bases, there was a span of 14 bases. The DNA for the CDR3 is TGCAGTGCTGCGACAGGCTTAAGCTCCTACGAGCAGTACTTC. It is translated as CSAATGLSSYEQYF.

This clonotype was observed a handful of times. This rearrangement joins TRBV7-2 to TRBJ1-2; 9 nucleotides align to TRBD1. J was trimmed by 8 bases and V by 5 bases; bases with no gene match: 9. CDR3 size: 14 residues. Germline-derived CDR1 and CDR2 are SGHTA and FQGNSA. The CDR3 loop reads CASSLSGGQGGYTF. For the CDR3, the DNA is TGTGCCAGCAGCCTATCCGGGGGACAGGGAGGCTACACCTTC.